Following are 25 T cell receptor beta chains from one sample sequenced in a study of cytomegalovirus exposure and HLA in healthy donors. Primers included in the PCR were 60 Vbeta and 13 Jbeta primers. Here immunoSEQ multiplex PCR was the method, and the copy in TCRdb shows in-frame clones only, minus some. Its clone listing holds about 210,000 clones. Sequencing was performed on PBMCs. The receptors derive from a woman between 25 and 40 years old in good health and CMV-seropositive.

The chain uses TRBV10-1 and TRBJ2-3; 8 bases are shared with TRBD1. The CDR3 is made up of 13 amino acids. V shed 7 bases, J shed 1 base, and the junction held 1 base outside the gene matches. Germline V CDR1 and CDR2: WNHNN, SYGVQD (reference sequence). The CDR3 nucleotides read TGCGCCAGCAAACAGGGGGGCACAGATACGCAGTATTTT. Translating gives CASKQGGTDTQYF.

The chain links TRBV2 to TRBJ1-2, with D unclear. This CDR3 contains 11 residues. From germline, CDR1 is SNHLY and CDR2 FYNNEI. The ends were cut back, 10 bases at V and 0 bases at J, with 6 bases in the middle. The CDR3 DNA sequence: TGTGCCACCGGAGCTAACTATGGCTACACCTTC. Translation: CATGANYGYTF.

The chain uses TRBV6-5 and TRBJ1-5, with D hard to call. The germline V gene has CDR1 MNHEY and CDR2 SVGAGI. The CDR3 loop spans 15 amino acids. With 4 bases removed from V and 5 bases from J, the gap between germline ends came to 15 bases. The CDR3 sequence is CASSSSRGNYQPQHF. The CDR3 DNA is TGTGCCAGCAGTTCCTCGCGCGGGAATTATCAGCCCCAGCATTTT.

The chain joins TRBV18 to TRBJ1-3; D gene ambiguous. The length of the CDR3 is 15 residues. V lost 0 bases and J 0 bases, leaving 6 bases between the germline ends. From germline, CDR1 is KGHSH and CDR2 LQKENI. In DNA, the CDR3 is TGTGCCAGCTCACCACCCCTCCCCTCTGGAAACACCATATATTTT. Its protein is CASSPPLPSGNTIYF.

This sequence joins TRBV7-2 and TRBJ2-1; 11 bases align to TRBD2. Germline trimming cut 4 bases from V and 6 bases from J; bases unmatched to any gene: 8. The CDR3 is 16 residues long. Germline V gene lookup returns CDR1 SGHTA and CDR2 FQGNSA. The CDR3 DNA reads as TGTGCCAGCAGCTCGAGTAGCGGGAGGGTAGGCAATGAGCAGTTCTTC. Translating it yields CASSSSSGRVGNEQFF. Combining the CDR3 with reference TRBV7-2 and TRBJ2-1 gives the whole variable domain GAGVSQSPSNKVTEKGKDVELRCDPISGHTALYWYRQSLGQGLEFLIYFQGNSAPDKSGLPSDRFSAERTGGSVSTLTIQRTQQEDSAVYLCASSSSSGRVGNEQFFGPGTRLTVL.

The chain combines TRBV4-1 with TRBJ1-2, with no clear D. The V end lost 0 bases, the J end lost 2 bases, and 13 bases lay between the germline ends. CDR3 length: 16 amino acids. The germline CDR1 and CDR2 sequences are MGHRA and YSYEKL. The CDR3 region is CASSQEEAQPNYGYTF. CDR3 sequence (DNA): TGCGCCAGCAGCCAAGAGGAGGCACAGCCGAACTATGGCTACACCTTC.

The chain carries TRBV6-5 and TRBJ1-5; 8 bases fit TRBD1. V dropped 6 bases and J dropped 6; count of bases not matched to a gene: 4. This CDR3 spans 13 amino acids. CDR1 is MNHEY and CDR2 is SVGAGI in the germline V gene. The CDR3 loop reads CASRDRVGQPQHF. The CDR3 bases are TGTGCCAGCAGGGACAGGGTTGGTCAGCCCCAGCATTTT.

The chain combines TRBV6-5 with TRBJ1-5, with TRBD1 as a possible D gene (5 bases). Trimming took off 6 bases at V and 1 base at J, with 13 bases between the two ends. The CDR3 is 15 residues long. Germline CDR1 and CDR2: MNHEY and SVGAGI. The CDR3 reads CASRLGQGSNQPQHF. CDR3 in DNA: TGTGCCAGCAGACTCGGACAAGGAAGCAATCAGCCCCAGCATTTT.

The chain is built from TRBV28 and TRBJ2-3; possibly TRBD2 for D (6 bases). The germline V gene encodes CDR1 MDHEN and CDR2 SYDVKM. V lost 6 bases and J 5 bases, leaving 15 bases between the germline ends. The CDR3 has 14 amino acids. CDR3 sequence: CASSRGTVGDTQYF. The DNA for the CDR3 is TGTGCCAGCAGCCGTGGGACTGTCGGAGATACGCAGTATTTT.

The CDR3 loop reads CASSLEQTYEQYF. The CDR3 DNA reads as TGCGCCAGCAGCTTGGAACAGACCTACGAGCAGTACTTC. The J gene is TRBJ2-7, the V gene TRBV5-1; D is unresolved. The V end lost 0 bases, the J end lost 2 bases, and 6 bases lay between the germline ends. Germline V lookup: CDR1 SGHRS, CDR2 YFSETQ. CDR3 length: 13 residues. The full variable domain, rest sourced from reference TRBV5-1 and TRBJ2-7, is KAGVTQTPRYLIKTRGQQVTLSCSPISGHRSVSWYQQTPGQGLQFLFEYFSETQRNKGNFPGRFSGRQFSNSRSEMNVSTLELGDSALYLCASSLEQTYEQYFGPGTRLTVT.

The chain recombines TRBV28 with TRBJ1-1, with D possibly matching TRBD1 (5 bases). The V end was cut by 4 bases, the J end by 3 bases, with 18 bases between. The V gene's germline CDR1 is MDHEN and CDR2 SYDVKM. The CDR3 consists of 16 residues. The CDR3 sequence: CASSSAGREVHTEAFF. CDR3 nucleotide sequence: TGTGCCAGCAGTTCAGCAGGGAGGGAGGTTCACACTGAAGCTTTCTTT.

The chain recombines TRBV10-3 with TRBJ2-3; 9 bases map to TRBD2. The CDR3 is made up of 14 amino acids. The V gene's germline CDR1 is ENHRY and CDR2 SYGVKD. The V segment lost 6 bases and the J segment 2 bases; nucleotides outside the gene matches: 3. The chain's CDR3 is CAISAGGSTDTQYF. DNA for the CDR3: TGTGCCATCAGCGCGGGGGGGTCCACAGATACGCAGTATTTT.

The chain uses TRBV7-6 and TRBJ1-4, with D possibly being TRBD1 (5 bases). The ends were cut back, 3 bases at V and 8 bases at J, with 19 bases in the middle. CDR3 size: 16 residues. Per the germline V gene, CDR1 is SGHVS and CDR2 is FNYEAQ. CDR3 coding DNA: TGTGCCAGCAGCTTGGGGCCACAGGCGGGGGACGAAAAACTGTTTTTT. Translated: CASSLGPQAGDEKLFF.

The CDR3 bases are TGTGCCAGCAGCCAAAAGGGGTTTACCACTGAAGCTTTCTTT. It encodes CASSQKGFTTEAFF. The chain links TRBV6-1 to TRBJ1-1; D might be TRBD1 (5 bases). Germline loops: CDR1 MNHNS, CDR2 SASEGT. Trimming took 6 bases from V and 4 from J, leaving 15 bases between them. This CDR3 contains 14 residues.

The V and J genes are TRBV2 and TRBJ2-3; D gene uncertain. V lost 7 bases to trimming and J lost 6 bases, with 11 bases between them. The germline gives CDR1 SNHLY, CDR2 FYNNEI. The CDR3 contains 12 residues. The CDR3 spells CASIKEEDTQYF. For the CDR3, the DNA is TGTGCCAGCATAAAAGAAGAGGATACGCAGTATTTT.

The chain employs TRBV27 and TRBJ2-2, with TRBD2 matching over 8 bases. CDR1 is MNHEY, CDR2 SMNVEV, per germline (reference sequence). The V segment lost 8 bases and the J segment 2 bases; nucleotides outside the gene matches: 4. This CDR3 is 14 amino acids long. The CDR3 bases are TGTGCCAGCGGCGCGGGGGGAAACACCGGGGAGCTGTTTTTT. It encodes CASGAGGNTGELFF.

The V and J genes are TRBV18 and TRBJ1-2; TRBD1 aligns across 9 bases. With 3 bases clipped from V and 2 bases from J, the junction kept 7 bases outside the gene matches. The CDR3 runs 16 residues. Germline CDR1 reads KGHSH; CDR2 reads LQKENI. The CDR3 DNA is TGTGCCAGCTCACCGCCCGGGACAGGGAAGAACTATGGCTACACCTTC. Its protein product is CASSPPGTGKNYGYTF.

This rearrangement joins TRBV4-1 to TRBJ1-6, with D unclear. CDR3 length: 18 amino acids. With 4 bases removed from V and 6 bases from J, the gap between germline ends came to 22 bases. Looked up from germline, CDR1 is MGHRA and CDR2 is YSYEKL. The CDR3 loop is CASSPLDSAADFNSPLHF. In nucleotides, the CDR3 is TGCGCCAGCAGCCCGCTCGACTCGGCGGCAGATTTTAATTCACCCCTCCACTTT.

This chain uses TRBV6-1 with TRBJ2-7, with 7 bases fitting TRBD1. Germline loops: CDR1 MNHNS, CDR2 SASEGT. J gave up 5 bases and V 2 bases, and 9 bases lay outside the gene matches. CDR3 length equals 15 residues. Here the CDR3 reads CASSETWVRGNEQYF. In DNA, the CDR3 is TGTGCCAGCAGTGAAACCTGGGTCAGGGGGAACGAGCAGTACTTC.

The rearrangement links TRBV5-4 to TRBJ2-2, with 8 positions matching TRBD1. Germline CDR1 reads SGHNT; CDR2 reads YYREEE (reference sequence). The CDR3 totals 15 residues. With 4 bases clipped from V and 5 bases from J, the junction kept 7 bases outside the gene matches. The CDR3 region is CASSMDRVTTGELFF. The CDR3 DNA reads as TGTGCCAGCAGCATGGACAGGGTAACGACCGGGGAGCTGTTTTTT.

This rearrangement joins TRBV7-2 to TRBJ2-2; D is undetermined. The germline V gene has CDR1 SGHTA and CDR2 FQGNSA. This CDR3 comprises 13 residues. V gave up 3 bases and J gave up 3 bases, with 5 bases separating them. The DNA of the CDR3 is TGTGCCAGCAGCTTCCAGTACACCGGGGAGCTGTTTTTT. Its protein product is CASSFQYTGELFF.

This chain uses TRBV4-3 with TRBJ2-1, with 8 bases that match TRBD2. Trimming took 1 base from V and 3 from J; bases not matched to a gene: 5. Germline CDR1 is LGHNA and CDR2 is YSLEER. The CDR3 runs to 16 residues. CDR3 amino acids: CASSQGLAGHYNEQFF. The CDR3 coding sequence is TGCGCCAGCAGCCAAGGATTAGCGGGACACTACAATGAGCAGTTCTTC.

The chain couples TRBV30 to TRBJ1-4, with 9 bases identical to TRBD1. J was trimmed by 2 bases and V by 3 bases; bases with no gene match: 7. Germline values: CDR1 GTSNPN, CDR2 SVGIG (reference sequence). This CDR3 has 16 amino acids. The CDR3 nucleotides read TGTGCCTGGAGCAGTCCCGGGACAGGGACTAATGAAAAACTGTTTTTT. Protein: CAWSSPGTGTNEKLFF. Full variable domain (remainder filled in from reference TRBV30 and TRBJ1-4): SQTIHQWPATLVQPVGSPLSLECTVEGTSNPNLYWYRQAAGRGLQLLFYSVGIGQISSEVPQNLSASRPQDRQFILSSKKLLLSDSGFYLCAWSSPGTGTNEKLFFGSGTQLSVL.

With regard to this clone: A junction boundary mismatches the germline segment, possibly from a read error. This CDR3 is CASSLDTMNTEAFF. In nucleotides, the CDR3 is TGTGCCAGCAGTTTGGACACGATGAACACTGAAGCTTTCTTT. This chain links TRBV5-4 with TRBJ1-1, with TRBD1 as a possible D gene (5 bases). The CDR3 is 14 residues long. Germline V gene sequence: CDR1 SGHNT, CDR2 YYREEE (reference sequence).

V usage is TRBV10-3 and J usage is TRBJ2-7; 7 positions match TRBD2. Looked up from germline, CDR1 is ENHRY and CDR2 is SYGVKD. This CDR3 has 15 amino acids. Losses at the gene ends were 2 bases for V and 2 bases for J; bases not matched to a gene: 6. The CDR3 DNA reads TGTGCCATCAGTGAGCATCCGACTAGCACCTACGAGCAGTACTTC. Its protein is CAISEHPTSTYEQYF.